This T cell receptor beta chain is from a study of T cell responses to AZD1222 COVID-19 vaccine. Study results and limitations: White British donors predominated, females outnumbered males, and clonal diversity was possibly underestimated. Among those given AZD1222, only five or six were seropositive at baseline. No day 14 peak samples; only post-peak repertoires were characterized.

Data came from immunoSEQ multiplex PCR; TCRdb stores just in-frame clones and leaves some out. The profile shows 110,000 to 150,000 clones, around 89% of them singletons. A word on this clone: Its specificity is unknown.

This material consisted of peripheral blood, taken 28 days after the second AZD1222 dose. This TCR derives from an adult who received the AZD1222 COVID-19 vaccine.

The CDR3 loop is CASSLSQGWGTDTQYF. CDR3 DNA sequence: TGTGCCAGCAGCTTGAGCCAGGGGTGGGGCACAGATACGCAGTATTTT. The chain employs TRBV5-6 and TRBJ2-3, with D possibly matching TRBD1 (6 bases). The V gene's germline CDR1 is SGHDT and CDR2 YYEEEE. CDR3 length equals 16 residues. V lost 1 base and J lost 1, with 13 bases in between. Full variable domain (missing parts from reference TRBV5-6 and TRBJ2-3): DAGVTQSPTHLIKTRGQQVTLRCSPKSGHDTVSWYQQALGQGPQFIFQYYEEEERQRGNFPDRFSGHQFPNYSSELNVNALLLGDSALYLCASSLSQGWGTDTQYFGPGTRLTVL.